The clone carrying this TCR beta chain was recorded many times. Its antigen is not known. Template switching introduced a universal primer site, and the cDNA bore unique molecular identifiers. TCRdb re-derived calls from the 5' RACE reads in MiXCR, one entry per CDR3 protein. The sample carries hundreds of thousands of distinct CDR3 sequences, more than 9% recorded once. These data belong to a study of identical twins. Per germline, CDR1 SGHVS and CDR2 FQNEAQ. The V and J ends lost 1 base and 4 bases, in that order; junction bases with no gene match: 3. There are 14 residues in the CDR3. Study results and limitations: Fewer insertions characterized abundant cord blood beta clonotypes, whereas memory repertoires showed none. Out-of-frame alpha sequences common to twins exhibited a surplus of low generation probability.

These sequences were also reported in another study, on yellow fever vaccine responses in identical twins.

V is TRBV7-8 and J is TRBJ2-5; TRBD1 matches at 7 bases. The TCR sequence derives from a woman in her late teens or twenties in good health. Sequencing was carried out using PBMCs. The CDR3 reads CASSLGQGLETQYF. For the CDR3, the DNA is TGTGCCAGCAGCTTAGGACAGGGTCTAGAGACCCAGTACTTC.